Shown below are 26 T cell receptor beta chains from a single sample sequenced in a study of cytomegalovirus exposure and HLA in healthy donors. The method was immunoSEQ multiplex PCR; TCRdb's version includes in-frame clones alone and lacks a portion of them. Of 38,000 or so clones in the sample, 85% to 95% were seen once. Sequencing was carried out using PBMCs. These receptor sequences come from a man aged 18 to 29 in good health and CMV-seronegative.

The rearrangement links TRBV28 to TRBJ1-1; weak D call: TRBD1 (5 bases). This CDR3 has 14 residues. V was clipped by 2 bases and J by 2 bases, with 9 bases between them. Germline CDR1 MDHEN, CDR2 SYDVKM. Here the CDR3 DNA reads TGTGCCAGCAGTTTACGGGGGGGAAACACTGAAGCTTTCTTT. Translated: CASSLRGGNTEAFF.

This chain connects TRBV7-8 to TRBJ1-2; D uncertain. CDR1 and CDR2 from the germline V gene are SGHVS and FQNEAQ. The length of the CDR3 is 14 residues. The ends were cut back, 0 bases at V and 2 bases at J, with 7 bases in the middle. CDR3 amino acids: CASSLAHENYGYTF. The CDR3 DNA sequence: TGTGCCAGCAGCTTAGCGCATGAGAACTATGGCTACACCTTC.

This chain links TRBV30 with TRBJ2-7, with D tentatively TRBD2 (6 bases). This CDR3 spans 16 amino acids. Trimming removed 0 bases at V and 3 bases at J, with 18 bases between. CDR1 GTSNPN and CDR2 SVGIG come from the germline V gene (reference sequence). CDR3 sequence reads: CAWSVGTSSDLYEQYF. The CDR3 coding sequence is TGTGCCTGGAGTGTAGGGACCTCTAGCGACCTCTACGAGCAGTACTTC.

The rearrangement uses TRBV5-1 and TRBJ2-1; no firm D call. The germline gives CDR1 SGHRS, CDR2 YFSETQ. The CDR3 covers 15 residues. The V end lost 3 bases, the J end lost 5 bases, and 15 bases lay between the germline ends. CDR3 bases: TGCGCCAGCAGCTCACTCGGCCCAGGAAACAATGAGCAGTTCTTC. Translated: CASSSLGPGNNEQFF.

The chain links TRBV6-1 to TRBJ1-3, with a tentative D call TRBD1 (5 bases). The germline gives CDR1 MNHNS, CDR2 SASEGT. The CDR3 runs to 15 residues. Trimming left V 6 bases short and J 2 bases short, with 14 bases between. DNA for the CDR3: TGTGCCAGCAGGAACTCACAGGAAGCTGGAAACACCATATATTTT. This encodes CASRNSQEAGNTIYF.

This chain links TRBV6-6 with TRBJ1-5; D call uncertain. CDR1 is MNHNY, CDR2 SVGAGI, per germline (reference sequence). The V end lost 4 bases, the J end lost 3 bases, and 10 bases lay between the germline ends. The CDR3 totals 14 residues. The CDR3 DNA follows: TGTGCCAGCAGTTCCCCGGGATACAATCAGCCCCAGCATTTT. The encoded protein is CASSSPGYNQPQHF.

The gene calls are TRBV5-4 and TRBJ2-3; 14 nucleotides line up with TRBD2. There are 17 residues in the CDR3. J lost 4 bases, V lost 0 bases, and 4 bases had no gene match. The germline gives CDR1 SGHNT, CDR2 YYREEE (reference sequence). CDR3 coding DNA: TGTGCCAGCAGCTTGGGACTAGCGGGAGGGCGATCAGATACGCAGTATTTT. Its translation: CASSLGLAGGRSDTQYF.

The genes are TRBV19 and TRBJ2-3, with D possibly TRBD1 on 6 matching bases. Trimming removed 5 bases at V and 2 bases at J, with 14 bases between. Germline V gene data show CDR1 as LNHDA and CDR2 as SQIVND (reference sequence). This CDR3 is 15 amino acids long. The CDR3 DNA follows: TGTGCCAGTAGTCCCTGGGACACCGCCACAGATACGCAGTATTTT. This encodes CASSPWDTATDTQYF.

This clone has only one observation. This chain joins TRBV5-6 and TRBJ1-5; 7 bases map to TRBD1. V trimming: 2 bases; J trimming: 0 bases; junction bases outside the gene matches: 8. The CDR3 length is 17 residues. The V gene's germline CDR1 is SGHDT and CDR2 YYEEEE. The CDR3 loop reads CASSLTSGQRSNQPQHF. As DNA, the CDR3 is TGTGCCAGCAGCTTAACTTCGGGACAGCGTAGCAATCAGCCCCAGCATTTT.

V is TRBV21-1 and J is TRBJ2-3; no DNA check was done on the table's D call, TRBD2. TRBV21-1 is assigned pseudogene status. The CDR3 runs 17 residues. The CDR3 loop reads CASSGPGTSGISDTQYF. In DNA, the CDR3 is TGTGCCAGCAGCGGCCCCGGGACTAGCGGGATCTCGGATACGCAGTATTTT.

CDR3 DNA sequence: TGTGCCATCAGTGTCGGGACACCCGGGCGAGAGACCCAGTACTTC. Translation: CAISVGTPGRETQYF. V gene TRBV10-3 combines with J gene TRBJ2-5; tentatively, D is TRBD1 (6 bases). CDR3 length: 15 amino acids. V dropped 4 bases and J dropped 4 bases, with 16 bases sitting between them. Germline lookup yields CDR1 ENHRY and CDR2 SYGVKD.

The chain links TRBV5-1 to TRBJ1-1, with TRBD1 as a possible D gene (5 bases). The germline V gene encodes CDR1 SGHRS and CDR2 YFSETQ. V was clipped by 4 bases and J by 1 base, with 17 bases between them. The length of the CDR3 is 16 residues. The CDR3 loop reads CASSLLGGGRNTEAFF. CDR3 bases: TGCGCCAGCAGCCTTTTGGGCGGGGGGAGGAACACTGAAGCTTTCTTT.

This chain links TRBV11-2 with TRBJ2-4, with D possibly being TRBD2 (5 bases). V was clipped by 5 bases and J by 8 bases, with 10 bases between them. The CDR3 sequence is 12 residues long. The V gene's germline CDR1 is SGHAT and CDR2 FQNNGV. CDR3 nucleotide sequence: TGTGCCAGCAGCGGAGGACCCTACATTCAGTACTTC. Its protein is CASSGGPYIQYF.

The DNA for the CDR3 is TGTGCCAGCAGTTACTCGAGGGACAGGGATACCGGTGGCTACACCTTC. This codes for CASSYSRDRDTGGYTF. The rearrangement joins TRBV6-5 to TRBJ1-2, with 9 bases fitting TRBD1. V dropped 0 bases and J dropped 7; count of bases not matched to a gene: 9. The CDR3 consists of 16 residues. Germline V gene lookup returns CDR1 MNHEY and CDR2 SVGAGI.

V is TRBV6-5 and J is TRBJ2-1; 7 nucleotides match TRBD2. With 8 bases clipped from V and 1 base from J, the junction kept 8 bases outside the gene matches. CDR1 is MNHEY and CDR2 is SVGAGI in the germline V gene. The CDR3 has 15 residues. The CDR3 protein is CASGSKRGSYNEQFF. In DNA form, the CDR3 reads TGTGCCAGCGGGTCGAAGCGGGGTTCCTACAATGAGCAGTTCTTC.

The gene calls are TRBV7-9 and TRBJ1-5, with D unresolved. With 4 bases removed from V and 4 bases from J, the gap between germline ends came to 11 bases. The CDR3 extends over 14 amino acids. CDR1 is SEHNR and CDR2 is FQNEAQ in the germline V gene (reference sequence). The CDR3 loop is CASSSITVNQPQHF. As DNA, the CDR3 is TGTGCCAGCAGCTCTATTACAGTAAATCAGCCCCAGCATTTT.

The chain carries TRBV18 and TRBJ1-5; possible D gene TRBD1, 6 bases. V lost 3 bases and J lost 1, with 16 bases in between. This CDR3 has 17 amino acids. Germline V lookup: CDR1 KGHSH, CDR2 LQKENI. The CDR3 sequence is CASSPSGTKRSNQPQHF. Here the CDR3 DNA reads TGTGCCAGCTCACCCTCCGGGACAAAGAGGAGCAATCAGCCCCAGCATTTT.

V gene TRBV6-5 combines with J gene TRBJ1-2, with D perhaps TRBD1 (5 bases). Germline values: CDR1 MNHEY, CDR2 SVGAGI. V lost 0 bases and J 6 bases, leaving 14 bases between the germline ends. This CDR3 has 15 residues. The CDR3 protein is CASSYSAGTSHGYTF. In nucleotides, the CDR3 is TGTGCCAGCAGTTACTCTGCGGGGACTTCACATGGCTACACCTTC.

The CDR3 DNA reads as TGTGCCAGCACCCTGACTAGCGGGGACCTCTACGAGCAGTACTTC. Translated, it gives CASTLTSGDLYEQYF. The chain has TRBV11-2 and TRBJ2-7; 11 nucleotides align to TRBD2. J was trimmed by 3 bases and V by 7 bases; bases with no gene match: 8. The germline V gene has CDR1 SGHAT and CDR2 FQNNGV. This CDR3 has 15 amino acids.

The chain employs TRBV19 and TRBJ2-7, with 10 bases matching TRBD1. Germline V CDR1 and CDR2: LNHDA, SQIVND (reference sequence). J was trimmed by 5 bases and V by 6 bases; bases with no gene match: 4. This CDR3 has 13 residues. For the CDR3, the DNA is TGTGCCAGTAGCGGGACAGGGGTACACGAGCAGTACTTC. Translating it yields CASSGTGVHEQYF. Looking up the rest from reference TRBV19 and TRBJ2-7 gives the full variable domain: DGGITQSPKYLFRKEGQNVTLSCEQNLNHDAMYWYRQDPGQGLRLIYYSQIVNDFQKGDIAEGYSVSREKKESFPLTVTSAQKNPTAFYLCASSGTGVHEQYFGPGTRLTVT.

The V call is TRBV7-2, the J call TRBJ2-2; TRBD2 matches at 7 bases. The germline V gene has CDR1 SGHTA and CDR2 FQGNSA. The ends lost 1 base at V and 5 bases at J; junction bases unmatched: 10. The CDR3 covers 17 residues. This CDR3 reads CASSLDSRGGRTGELFF. The CDR3 nucleotides are TGTGCCAGCAGCTTAGATAGTAGGGGCGGGAGAACCGGGGAGCTGTTTTTT.

V and J are TRBV15 and TRBJ2-1; TRBD2 agrees at 12 bases. The junction had 14 bases not matched to a gene; V was cut back by 4 bases and J by 4 bases. CDR1 LNHNV and CDR2 YYDKDF come from the germline V gene (reference sequence). The CDR3 extends over 19 amino acids. The CDR3 spells CATSTDRTSGGPIYNEQFF. The CDR3 DNA follows: TGTGCCACCAGCACGGACCGAACTAGCGGGGGGCCCATTTACAATGAGCAGTTCTTC.

The rearrangement links TRBV5-1 to TRBJ2-4; possibly TRBD1 for D (6 bases). There are 15 residues in the CDR3. Trimming shortened V by 5 bases and J by 4 bases, and 16 bases separated the two germline ends. CDR1 SGHRS and CDR2 YFSETQ come from the germline V gene. CDR3 sequence reads: CASRDGKGTKNIQYF. CDR3 DNA: TGCGCCAGCAGAGATGGGAAGGGGACAAAAAACATTCAGTACTTC.

The chain uses TRBV9 and TRBJ2-2, with D tentatively TRBD2 (6 bases). The length of the CDR3 is 15 residues. Germline V gene data show CDR1 as SGDLS and CDR2 as YYNGEE. Between the trimmed V and J ends, which lost 0 bases and 5 bases, there was a span of 11 bases. This chain's CDR3 is CASSVGEEFTGELFF. CDR3 bases: TGTGCCAGCAGCGTAGGGGAGGAGTTTACCGGGGAGCTGTTTTTT.

The chain joins TRBV6-5 to TRBJ2-3, with D uncertain. Trimming cost V 0 bases and J 0 bases, with 4 bases left between them. The germline V gene encodes CDR1 MNHEY and CDR2 SVGAGI. This CDR3 is 14 amino acids long. The DNA of the CDR3 is TGTGCCAGCAGTTACTCTCAGAGCACAGATACGCAGTATTTT. Residues: CASSYSQSTDTQYF.

The gene calls are TRBV2 and TRBJ1-1; D remains ambiguous. V lost 1 base, J lost 4 bases, and 10 bases lay in between. The V gene's germline CDR1 is SNHLY and CDR2 FYNNEI. The CDR3 length is 14 residues. DNA of the CDR3: TGTGCCAGCAGTGAAGTGGGCCAAGGCACTGAAGCTTTCTTT. The encoded protein is CASSEVGQGTEAFF.